This T cell receptor beta chain emerged from a study of blood T cell repertoires in COVID-19. Methods used by the authors: Reference gene primer amplification in the assay estimated nucleated cell counts. The protocol was immunoSEQ multiplex PCR, while the TCRdb copy is restricted to in-frame clones and leaves out a portion. From that table come the V and J calls and clone size; the DNA was used to work out D and trimming. The repertoire has 270,000 or so clones, 80% to 85% of them found once; the top ten carry 3.4%. The source of this sequence is a man aged 45-65 years who had recovered from COVID-19. The specimen sequenced was PBMCs or T cells enriched from blood (not recorded which).

CDR3 DNA: TGTGCCAGCAGCATAACCGGACAGAGAGATCAGCCCCAGCATTTT. Its translation: CASSITGQRDQPQHF. The chain joins TRBV11-2 to TRBJ1-5; TRBD1 is a possible D gene (6 bases). V was shortened by 5 bases and J by 5 bases, with 16 bases between the two germline ends. Germline V CDR1 and CDR2: SGHAT, FQNNGV. This CDR3 is built from 15 residues.